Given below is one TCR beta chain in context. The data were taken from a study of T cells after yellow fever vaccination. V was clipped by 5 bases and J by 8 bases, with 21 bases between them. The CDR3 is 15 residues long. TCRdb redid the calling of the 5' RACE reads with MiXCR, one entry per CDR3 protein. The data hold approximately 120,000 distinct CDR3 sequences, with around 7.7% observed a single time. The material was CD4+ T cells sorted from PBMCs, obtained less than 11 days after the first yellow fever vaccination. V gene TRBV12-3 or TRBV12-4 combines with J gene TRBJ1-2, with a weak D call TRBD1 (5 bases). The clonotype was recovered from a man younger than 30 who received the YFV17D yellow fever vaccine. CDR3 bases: TGTGCCAGCAGTCCCCACGGACAAGACAACAGGGGCTACACCTTC. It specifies CASSPHGQDNRGYTF.